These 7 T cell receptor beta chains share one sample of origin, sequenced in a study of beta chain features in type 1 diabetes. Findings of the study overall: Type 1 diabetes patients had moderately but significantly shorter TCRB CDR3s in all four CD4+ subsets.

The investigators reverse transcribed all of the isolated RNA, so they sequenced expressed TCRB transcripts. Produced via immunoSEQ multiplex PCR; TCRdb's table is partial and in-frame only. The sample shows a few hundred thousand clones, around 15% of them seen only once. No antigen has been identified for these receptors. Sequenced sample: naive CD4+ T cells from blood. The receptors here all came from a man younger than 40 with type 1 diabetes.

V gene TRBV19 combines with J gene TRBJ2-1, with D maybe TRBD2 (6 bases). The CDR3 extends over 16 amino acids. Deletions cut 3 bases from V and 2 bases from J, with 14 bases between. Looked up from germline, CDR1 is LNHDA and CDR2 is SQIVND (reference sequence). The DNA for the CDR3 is TGTGCCAGTAGTATCAGGACGGGGACTGCCTACAATGAGCAGTTCTTC. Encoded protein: CASSIRTGTAYNEQFF.

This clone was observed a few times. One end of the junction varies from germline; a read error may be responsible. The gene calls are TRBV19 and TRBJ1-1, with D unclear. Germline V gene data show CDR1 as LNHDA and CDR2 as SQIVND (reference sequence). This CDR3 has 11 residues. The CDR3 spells CASSSNSEAFF. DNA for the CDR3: TGTGCCAGTAGTTCGAACAGTGAAGCTTTCTTT.

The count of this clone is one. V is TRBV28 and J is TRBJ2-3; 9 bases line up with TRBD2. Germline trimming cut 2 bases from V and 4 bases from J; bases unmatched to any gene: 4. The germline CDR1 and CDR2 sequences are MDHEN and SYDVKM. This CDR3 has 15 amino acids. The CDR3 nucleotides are TGTGCCAGCAGTTTAGCGGGAGGGCCCCCAGATACGCAGTATTTT. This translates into CASSLAGGPPDTQYF. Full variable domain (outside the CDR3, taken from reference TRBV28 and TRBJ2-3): DVKVTQSSRYLVKRTGEKVFLECVQDMDHENMFWYRQDPGLGLRLIYFSYDVKMKEKGDIPEGYSVSREKKERFSLILESASTNQTSMYLCASSLAGGPPDTQYFGPGTRLTVL.

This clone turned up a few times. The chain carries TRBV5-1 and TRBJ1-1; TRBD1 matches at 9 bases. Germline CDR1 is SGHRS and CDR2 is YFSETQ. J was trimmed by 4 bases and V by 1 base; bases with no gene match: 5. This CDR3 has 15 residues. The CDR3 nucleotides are TGCGCCAGCAGCTTGCTCGGGACAGGGCCCACTGAAGCTTTCTTT. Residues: CASSLLGTGPTEAFF.

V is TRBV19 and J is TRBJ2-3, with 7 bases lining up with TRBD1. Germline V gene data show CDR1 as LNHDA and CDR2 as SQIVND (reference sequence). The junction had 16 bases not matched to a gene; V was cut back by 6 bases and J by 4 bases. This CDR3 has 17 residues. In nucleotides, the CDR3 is TGTGCCAGTAGGCAGTATACAGGGGAATTCTCGCCAGATACGCAGTATTTT. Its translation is CASRQYTGEFSPDTQYF.

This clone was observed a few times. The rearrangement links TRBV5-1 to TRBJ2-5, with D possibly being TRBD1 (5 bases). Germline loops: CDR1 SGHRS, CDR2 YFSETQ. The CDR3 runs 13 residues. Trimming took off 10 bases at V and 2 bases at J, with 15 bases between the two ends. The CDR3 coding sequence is TGCGCCTCCCAACAGACAGATCAAGAGACCCAGTACTTC. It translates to CASQQTDQETQYF.

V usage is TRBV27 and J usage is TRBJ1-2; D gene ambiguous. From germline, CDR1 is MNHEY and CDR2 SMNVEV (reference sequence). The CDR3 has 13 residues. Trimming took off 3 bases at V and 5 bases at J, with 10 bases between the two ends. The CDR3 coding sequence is TGTGCCAGCAGTTTTTCAGGAAAATATGGCTACACCTTC. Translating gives CASSFSGKYGYTF.